This TCR beta chain was recorded in a study of shared clonotypes between healthy human individuals. Cells designated naive CD8 were CD45RO-negative and were positively selected for CCR7, with terminally differentiated effector memory CD45RA+ cells excluded. Assay: immunoSEQ multiplex PCR; the TCRdb copy retains only in-frame clones and omits some. This table has roughly 2.1 million clones, 85% to 95% appearing once. CDR3 length equals 14 residues. Per germline, CDR1 MNHEY and CDR2 SMNVEV (reference sequence). The V end lost 5 bases, the J end lost 6 bases, and 15 bases lay between the germline ends. The material sequenced was naive CD8+ T cells from PBMCs. The TCR sequence derives from a man aged 18 to 29 in good health. Some clones in this sample may be carry-over from other donors' samples. The gene calls are TRBV27 and TRBJ2-3; weak D call: TRBD2 (5 bases). The DNA for the CDR3 is TGTGCCAGCAGTCGACTCTCCTCGGGGGATACGCAGTATTTT. Residues: CASSRLSSGDTQYF.